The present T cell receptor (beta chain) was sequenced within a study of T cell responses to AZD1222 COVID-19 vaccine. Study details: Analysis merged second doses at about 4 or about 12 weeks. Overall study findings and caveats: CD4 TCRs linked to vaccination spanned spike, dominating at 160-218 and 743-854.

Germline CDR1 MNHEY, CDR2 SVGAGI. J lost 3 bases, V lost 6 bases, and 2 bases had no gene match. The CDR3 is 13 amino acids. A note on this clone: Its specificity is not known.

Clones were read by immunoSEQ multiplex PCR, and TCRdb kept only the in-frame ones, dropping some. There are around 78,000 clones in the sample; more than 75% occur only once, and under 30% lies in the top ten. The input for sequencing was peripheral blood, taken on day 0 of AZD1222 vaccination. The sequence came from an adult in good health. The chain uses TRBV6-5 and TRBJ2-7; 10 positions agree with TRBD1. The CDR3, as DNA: TGTGCCAGCAGGGGACAGGGGCGCTACGAGCAGTACTTC. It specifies CASRGQGRYEQYF.